This TCR beta chain was documented in a study of shared T cell receptors in the human thymus. Per germline, CDR1 SGHNT and CDR2 YYREEE (reference sequence). CDR3 length: 14 amino acids. The ends were cut back, 4 bases at V and 1 base at J, with 11 bases in the middle. Clones were read by immunoSEQ multiplex PCR, and TCRdb kept only the in-frame ones, dropping some. The data show more than 300,000 clones, around 93% seen once. The specimen was thymocytes. This TCR derives from a human donor. The chain combines TRBV5-4 with TRBJ1-1; perhaps TRBD1 as D (5 bases). CDR3 residues: CASSRDRSNTEAFF. The CDR3 nucleotides read TGTGCCAGCAGCCGCGACAGATCGAACACTGAAGCTTTCTTT.